This entry lists 6 T cell receptor beta chains sequenced from one sample in a study of shared clonotypes between healthy human individuals. Positive CCR7 selection of CD45RO-negative cells yielded the naive CD8 cells, and terminally differentiated effector memory CD45RA+ cells were excluded. Generated by immunoSEQ multiplex PCR, the TCRdb table keeps only in-frame clones and is missing some. The sample lists more than 600,000 clones, around 90% occurring once. What was sequenced was naive CD8+ T cells sorted from blood. These receptor sequences come from a young man in good health.

The rearrangement uses TRBV4-1 and TRBJ2-1; 14 bases fit TRBD2. Germline values: CDR1 MGHRA, CDR2 YSYEKL. The trim removed 6 bases at V and 8 bases at J, leaving 9 bases unmatched. This CDR3 has 16 amino acids. Written as DNA, the CDR3 is TGCGCCAGCAGAGTAGGGACTAGCGGGAGTCTTGATGAGCAGTTCTTC. This codes for CASRVGTSGSLDEQFF.

The chain carries TRBV18 and TRBJ2-5; D possibly uses TRBD1 or TRBD2 (6 bases each). V was pared by 2 bases and J by 7 bases, with 17 bases between. Germline V gene lookup returns CDR1 KGHSH and CDR2 LQKENI. CDR3 length: 15 residues. This CDR3 is CASSPWGAQAATQYF. As DNA, the CDR3 is TGTGCCAGCTCACCATGGGGGGCGCAGGCGGCGACCCAGTACTTC.

This rearrangement joins TRBV9 to TRBJ1-1; D is uncertain. Trimming cost V 1 base and J 1 base, with 11 bases left between them. CDR1 and CDR2 from the germline V gene are SGDLS and YYNGEE. The CDR3 spans 15 residues. The CDR3 loop reads CASSVSATANTEAFF. CDR3 in DNA: TGTGCCAGCAGCGTAAGCGCGACGGCGAACACTGAAGCTTTCTTT.

The chain carries TRBV9 and TRBJ2-7; D may match TRBD1 or TRBD2 (6 bases each). Germline V gene lookup returns CDR1 SGDLS and CDR2 YYNGEE. The germline V and J ends were trimmed by 9 bases and 2 bases, with 15 bases remaining between them. The CDR3 has 13 amino acids. The CDR3, as DNA: TGTGCCATCAAGGGGGGCGGCACCTACGAGCAGTACTTC. This gives the protein CAIKGGGTYEQYF.

The chain uses TRBV28 and TRBJ1-5; possible D gene TRBD1, 6 bases. CDR1 is MDHEN, CDR2 SYDVKM, per germline. V lost 2 bases, J lost 1 base, and 21 bases lay in between. The CDR3 spans 19 residues. CDR3 in DNA: TGTGCCAGCAGTTTACCCGGAGACACAGGGACGTTAAGCAATCAGCCCCAGCATTTT. It yields the protein CASSLPGDTGTLSNQPQHF.

This rearrangement joins TRBV27 to TRBJ1-1; D is possibly TRBD1 (6 bases). The CDR3 length is 15 residues. V lost 1 base, J lost 3 bases, and 12 bases lay in between. Germline V gives CDR1 MNHEY, CDR2 SMNVEV (reference sequence). The CDR3 coding sequence is TGTGCCAGCAGTTTATACGGGCAGGGGTACACTGAAGCTTTCTTT. Encoded protein: CASSLYGQGYTEAFF.